This TCR beta chain comes out of a study of T-cell memory formation after mild COVID-19. 5'RACE, which relied on constant-segment primers, yielded TCR alpha and TCR beta cDNA libraries carrying sample barcodes and UMIs. TCRdb called the 5' RACE reads again in MiXCR, with one record for every CDR3 protein. The table lists hundreds of thousands of distinct CDR3 sequences, roughly 17% of them singletons. Deletions cut 7 bases from V and 0 bases from J, with 18 bases between. From germline, CDR1 is SGHAT and CDR2 FQDESV (reference sequence). This CDR3 comprises 17 residues. V gene TRBV11-1 combines with J gene TRBJ2-2; D might be TRBD2 (6 bases). The sequenced sample was PBMCs or a T cell subset sorted from them (not recorded which). The sequence came from an adult woman who had mild COVID-19 (a few samples of this study predate the infection). Cell type and time point are not known. CDR3 in DNA: TGTGCCAGCACCGGAGGGGCTTGGTGGACGAACACCGGGGAGCTGTTTTTT. Amino acids: CASTGGAWWTNTGELFF.